The 19 T cell receptor beta chains in this list originate from one sample, sequenced in a study of blood T cell repertoires in COVID-19. Sequencing was performed with immunoSEQ multiplex PCR; in TCRdb, only in-frame clones are kept and a portion is missing. The table records 200,000 to 250,000 clones, around 88% of them present only once. The specimen was peripheral blood. Receptors were obtained from an elderly man with acute or convalescent COVID-19.

The CDR3 protein is CASTPGAQPQHF. CDR3 nucleotides: TGTGCCAGCACCCCAGGGGCTCAGCCCCAGCATTTT. V is TRBV28 and J is TRBJ1-5; TRBD1 might be the D (6 bases). Trimming cost V 7 bases and J 6 bases, with 10 bases left between them. The V gene's germline CDR1 is MDHEN and CDR2 SYDVKM. The CDR3 extends over 12 amino acids.

The V call is TRBV5-1, the J call TRBJ2-2, with D unresolved. Deletions cut 0 bases from V and 3 bases from J, with 9 bases between. Germline CDR1 SGHRS, CDR2 YFSETQ. The CDR3 length is 15 residues. Here the CDR3 reads CASSLDSVDTGELFF. DNA for the CDR3: TGCGCCAGCAGCTTGGACAGTGTGGACACCGGGGAGCTGTTTTTT.

The chain recombines TRBV11-3 with TRBJ2-5; possible D gene TRBD2, 6 bases. Trimming left V 1 base short and J 2 bases short, with 14 bases between. Looked up from germline, CDR1 is SGHNT and CDR2 is YENEEA. This CDR3 spans 16 amino acids. The CDR3 DNA reads as TGTGCCAGCAGCTTAGGGTCCCGGAGCGGGCAAGAGACCCAGTACTTC. Translating gives CASSLGSRSGQETQYF.

This clone was seen only a few times. The chain recombines TRBV27 with TRBJ1-5; D gene uncertain. The CDR3 is 13 residues long. Between the trimmed V and J ends, which lost 1 base and 4 bases, there was a span of 5 bases. In germline, CDR1 is MNHEY, CDR2 SMNVEV (reference sequence). The CDR3 DNA sequence: TGTGCCAGCAGTTTATACAGAAATCAGCCCCAGCATTTT. Encoded protein: CASSLYRNQPQHF.

This clone has just one count. The CDR3: CASSNALRQGHYGYTF. CDR3 in DNA: TGTGCCAGCAGCAACGCCCTCCGACAGGGTCACTATGGCTACACCTTC. The chain couples TRBV7-8 to TRBJ1-2; TRBD1 aligns across 7 bases. The V segment lost 5 bases and the J segment 3 bases; nucleotides outside the gene matches: 12. The CDR3 totals 16 residues. Germline V gene lookup returns CDR1 SGHVS and CDR2 FQNEAQ.

CDR3 nucleotide sequence: TGTGCCAGCAGATTCCTCTACGAGCAGTACTTC. This codes for CASRFLYEQYF. V usage is TRBV6-5 and J usage is TRBJ2-7; D uncertain. Trimming removed 6 bases from V and 3 bases from J, with 6 bases in between. CDR1 and CDR2 from the germline V gene are MNHEY and SVGAGI. The CDR3 consists of 11 residues.

The gene calls are TRBV6-5 and TRBJ1-1; 7 nucleotides align to TRBD1. Germline V lookup: CDR1 MNHEY, CDR2 SVGAGI. The CDR3 runs 15 residues. V gave up 5 bases and J gave up 4 bases; unmatched junction bases: 10. The CDR3 loop is CASSRPAQGVTEAFF. The CDR3 DNA follows: TGTGCCAGCAGTCGACCGGCCCAGGGGGTCACTGAAGCTTTCTTT.

This clone was seen a handful of times. The rearrangement uses TRBV19 and TRBJ2-1; maybe TRBD2 (6 bases). The germline gives CDR1 LNHDA, CDR2 SQIVND (reference sequence). The CDR3 contains 16 residues. V gave up 3 bases and J gave up 2 bases, with 14 bases separating them. As DNA, the CDR3 is TGTGCCAGTAGTATGGGTAGCGGCCCTCCCTACAATGAGCAGTTCTTC. Its translation: CASSMGSGPPYNEQFF.

The DNA of the CDR3 is TGCGCCAGCAGCTTCGTACAGGGGGTAGGAACTGAAGCTTTCTTT. Translation: CASSFVQGVGTEAFF. This chain connects TRBV5-1 to TRBJ1-1; TRBD1 aligns across 8 bases. Per germline, CDR1 SGHRS and CDR2 YFSETQ. The CDR3 spans 15 residues. V dropped 2 bases and J dropped 5; count of bases not matched to a gene: 8.

V is TRBV19 and J is TRBJ2-3; D remains unclear. The V end was cut by 7 bases, the J end by 2 bases, with 7 bases between. The germline CDR1 and CDR2 sequences are LNHDA and SQIVND (reference sequence). CDR3 length equals 12 residues. The CDR3 region is CASNDITDTQYF. Written as DNA, the CDR3 is TGTGCCAGTAACGACATCACAGATACGCAGTATTTT.

This clone was counted a few times. The chain employs TRBV19 and TRBJ2-7, with 8 bases aligning to TRBD1. CDR3 length: 15 amino acids. Germline assignment: CDR1 LNHDA and CDR2 SQIVND (reference sequence). V was clipped by 5 bases and J by 0 bases; unmatched bases: 6. CDR3 DNA sequence: TGTGCCAGTAGTTCGGGACAGGCCAGCTCCTACGAGCAGTACTTC. Its translation: CASSSGQASSYEQYF.

This clone appeared once. The chain employs TRBV11-2 and TRBJ2-1, with 7 bases that match TRBD2. V dropped 3 bases and J dropped 3; count of bases not matched to a gene: 8. This CDR3 is 16 amino acids long. The germline gives CDR1 SGHAT, CDR2 FQNNGV. The CDR3 is CASSFSAGEVYNEQFF. The CDR3 nucleotides are TGTGCCAGCAGCTTTTCGGCGGGAGAGGTCTACAATGAGCAGTTCTTC.

The chain carries TRBV27 and TRBJ2-7; D is ambiguous. This CDR3 spans 14 amino acids. Trimming stripped 4 bases from V and 0 bases from J, with 10 bases between. In germline, CDR1 is MNHEY, CDR2 SMNVEV (reference sequence). The CDR3 DNA follows: TGTGCCAGCAGTTCCCTCCCCCGCTCCTACGAGCAGTACTTC. Its protein product is CASSSLPRSYEQYF.

The J gene is TRBJ2-3, the V gene TRBV28; D may be TRBD1 (5 bases). Germline values: CDR1 MDHEN, CDR2 SYDVKM. The CDR3 length is 13 residues. V lost 7 bases and J lost 9, with 17 bases in between. DNA of the CDR3: TGTGCCAGCATACCCCGGACATTCAACACGCAGTATTTT. The encoded protein is CASIPRTFNTQYF.

The chain recombines TRBV25-1 with TRBJ1-2, with a weak D call TRBD1 (5 bases). CDR1 MGHDK and CDR2 SYGVNS come from the germline V gene. V shed 3 bases and J shed 3 bases, with 14 bases lying between them. The CDR3 loop spans 15 amino acids. CDR3 DNA sequence: TGTGCCAGCAGTGATGCGCGGGGGTCTTACTATGGCTACACCTTC. This encodes CASSDARGSYYGYTF.

This rearrangement joins TRBV5-1 to TRBJ1-5, with D perhaps matching TRBD1 (6 bases). V was shortened by 6 bases and J by 2 bases, with 24 bases between the two germline ends. Germline lookup yields CDR1 SGHRS and CDR2 YFSETQ. The CDR3 extends over 18 amino acids. CDR3 sequence reads: CASTLPELRGRGNQPQHF. The CDR3 coding sequence is TGCGCCAGCACCCTACCCGAACTCAGGGGAAGGGGCAATCAGCCCCAGCATTTT.

V and J are TRBV12-3 or TRBV12-4 and TRBJ1-5, with unresolved D. The CDR3 extends over 13 amino acids. The V end was cut by 3 bases, the J end by 3 bases, with 6 bases between. The CDR3 DNA follows: TGTGCCAGCAGTTTTGGAGACAATCAGCCCCAGCATTTT. Translating gives CASSFGDNQPQHF.

The chain has TRBV15 and TRBJ1-4; no clear D. Trimming pared 6 bases from V and 4 bases from J, leaving 18 bases between. CDR1 is LNHNV, CDR2 YYDKDF, per germline (reference sequence). This CDR3 is built from 16 residues. The CDR3 bases are TGTGCCACCAGTGGAACTACGATGTGGATTAATGAAAAACTGTTTTTT. It yields the protein CATSGTTMWINEKLFF.

The chain couples TRBV19 to TRBJ1-1; D remains unclear. This CDR3 contains 13 residues. Between the trimmed V and J ends, which lost 5 bases and 0 bases, there was a span of 7 bases. Germline loops: CDR1 LNHDA, CDR2 SQIVND (reference sequence). The DNA of the CDR3 is TGTGCCAGTAGTGATGCAGTGAACACTGAAGCTTTCTTT. Protein sequence: CASSDAVNTEAFF.